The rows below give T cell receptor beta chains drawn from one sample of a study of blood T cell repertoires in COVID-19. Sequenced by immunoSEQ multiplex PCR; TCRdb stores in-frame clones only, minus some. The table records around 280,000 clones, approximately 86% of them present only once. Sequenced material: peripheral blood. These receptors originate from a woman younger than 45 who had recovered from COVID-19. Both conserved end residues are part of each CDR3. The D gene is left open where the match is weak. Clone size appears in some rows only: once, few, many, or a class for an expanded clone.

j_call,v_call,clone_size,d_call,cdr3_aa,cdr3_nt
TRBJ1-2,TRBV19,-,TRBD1,CASRDRGRADGYTF,TGTGCCAGCCGGGACAGGGGGCGTGCCGACGGCTACACCTTC
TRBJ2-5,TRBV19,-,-,CASSSAGLQETQYF,TGTGCCAGTAGTTCGGCAGGACTGCAAGAGACCCAGTACTTC
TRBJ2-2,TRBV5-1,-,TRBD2,CASSFGSAGGNTGELFF,TGCGCCAGCAGCTTCGGGTCCGCGGGAGGTAACACCGGGGAGCTGTTTTTT
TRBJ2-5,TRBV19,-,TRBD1,CASRGQAQETQYF,TGTGCCAGTAGGGGACAGGCTCAAGAGACCCAGTACTTC
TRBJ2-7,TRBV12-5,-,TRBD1,CASGLVLGTGSYEQYF,TGTGCTAGTGGTTTGGTACTTGGGACAGGGTCTTACGAGCAGTACTTC
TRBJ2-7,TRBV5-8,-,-,CASSLAGTYEQYF,TGTGCCAGCAGCTTGGCTGGGACTTACGAGCAGTACTTC
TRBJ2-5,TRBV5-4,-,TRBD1,CASGKQGDETQYF,TGTGCCAGTGGAAAACAGGGGGATGAGACCCAGTACTTC
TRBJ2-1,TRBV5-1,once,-,CASSSGSRVNEQFF,TGCGCCAGCAGCTCGGGATCCCGTGTGAATGAGCAGTTCTTC
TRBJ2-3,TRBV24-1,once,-,CATSDVLAGTDTQYF,TGTGCCACCAGTGATGTGCTGGCAGGCACAGATACGCAGTATTTT
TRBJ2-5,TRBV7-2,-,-,CASSPDRGAGETQYF,TGTGCCAGCAGCCCGGATCGGGGGGCGGGGGAGACCCAGTACTTC